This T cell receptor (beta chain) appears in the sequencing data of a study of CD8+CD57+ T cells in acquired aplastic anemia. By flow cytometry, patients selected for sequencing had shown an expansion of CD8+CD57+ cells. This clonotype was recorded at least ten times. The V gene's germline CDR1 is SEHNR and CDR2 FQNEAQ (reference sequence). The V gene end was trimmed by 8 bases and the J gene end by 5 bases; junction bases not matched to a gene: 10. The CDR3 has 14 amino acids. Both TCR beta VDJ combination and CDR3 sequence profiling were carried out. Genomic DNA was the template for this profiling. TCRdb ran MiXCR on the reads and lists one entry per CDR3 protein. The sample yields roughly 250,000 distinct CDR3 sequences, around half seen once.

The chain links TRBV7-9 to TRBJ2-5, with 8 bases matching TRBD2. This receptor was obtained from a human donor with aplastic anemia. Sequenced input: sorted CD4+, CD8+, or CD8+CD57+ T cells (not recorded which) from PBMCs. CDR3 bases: TGTGCCAGCGGATATAATAGCGGGGCGGAGACCCAGTACTTC. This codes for CASGYNSGAETQYF.